This record concerns one T cell receptor beta chain sequence. These data belong to a study of blood T cell repertoires in COVID-19. Turning to the study itself: Some COVID-19 samples were acute and others convalescent; all came from the United States, Italy and Spain. PBMCs, B-cell-depleted T cells, or T cells were the source of the cDNA or gDNA that made up the material.

Original processing notes: Amplification of reference gene primers provided the estimated nucleated cell counts. Clones were read by immunoSEQ multiplex PCR, and TCRdb kept only the in-frame ones, dropping some. V, J and clone size are those of that table, while D and trimming were read from the DNA. The sample includes roughly 500,000 clones, 80% to 90% of them seen just once. Seattle-derived patients entered the study during active infection and were followed longitudinally. Germline loops: CDR1 SGHVS, CDR2 FQNEAQ. V trimming: 5 bases; J trimming: 7 bases; junction bases outside the gene matches: 18. The CDR3 sequence is 17 residues long.

The chain employs TRBV7-8 and TRBJ2-3; 7 bases fit TRBD1. Sequenced input: peripheral blood. This TCR came from a man aged 18 to 30 with COVID-19, enrolled during active disease. The CDR3 loop is CASSPRADATGRNTQYF. In DNA form, the CDR3 reads TGTGCCAGCAGCCCTCGGGCGGATGCGACAGGGCGGAATACGCAGTATTTT. Based on the CDR3 plus reference TRBV7-8 and TRBJ2-3, the full variable domain is GAGVSQSPRYKVAKRGQDVALRCDPISGHVSLFWYQQALGQGPEFLTYFQNEAQLDKSGLPSDRFFAERPEGSVSTLKIQRTQQEDSAVYLCASSPRADATGRNTQYFGPGTRLTVL.